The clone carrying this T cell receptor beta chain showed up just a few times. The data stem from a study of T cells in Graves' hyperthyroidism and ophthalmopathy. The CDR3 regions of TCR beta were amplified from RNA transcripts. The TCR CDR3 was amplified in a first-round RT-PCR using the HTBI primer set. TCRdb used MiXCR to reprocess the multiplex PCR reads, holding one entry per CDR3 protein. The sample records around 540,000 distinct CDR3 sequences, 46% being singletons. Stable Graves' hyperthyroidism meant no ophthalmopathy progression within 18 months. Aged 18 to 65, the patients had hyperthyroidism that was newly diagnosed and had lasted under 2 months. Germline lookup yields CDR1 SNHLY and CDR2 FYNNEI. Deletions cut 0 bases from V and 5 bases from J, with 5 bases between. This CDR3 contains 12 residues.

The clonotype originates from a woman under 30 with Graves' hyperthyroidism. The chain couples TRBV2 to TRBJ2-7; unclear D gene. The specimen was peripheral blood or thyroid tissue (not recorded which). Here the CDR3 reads CASSEARNEQYF. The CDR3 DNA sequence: TGTGCCAGCAGTGAAGCAAGGAACGAGCAGTACTTC.